These 14 T cell receptor beta chains were sequenced from one sample in a study of blood T cells in healthy people across ages. A second about 7 to 12 cycle PCR used barcoded and J-beta primers. MiXCR, applied by TCRdb to the 5' RACE reads, yields one record per CDR3 protein. The sample yields hundreds of thousands of distinct CDR3 sequences, about 30% seen once. The specimen sequenced was blood. These receptor sequences come from a woman of 80 years or more in good health.

This rearrangement joins TRBV30 to TRBJ1-1; a weak D match, TRBD1 (5 bases). The ends were cut back, 3 bases at V and 4 bases at J, with 15 bases in the middle. The CDR3 loop spans 14 amino acids. The germline V gene has CDR1 GTSNPN and CDR2 SVGIG (reference sequence). The CDR3 loop reads CAWRPGLPGTEAFF. DNA for the CDR3: TGTGCCTGGAGGCCGGGACTGCCGGGCACTGAAGCTTTCTTT.

This clonotype was counted ten times or more. The chain links TRBV11-3 to TRBJ2-1, with 10 bases identical to TRBD1. Germline assignment: CDR1 SGHNT and CDR2 YENEEA. There are 16 residues in the CDR3. Trimming removed 4 bases from V and 4 bases from J; junction bases left unmatched: 7. The CDR3 sequence is CASSSTRDRGYNEQFF. The CDR3 DNA follows: TGTGCCAGCAGCTCCACCCGGGACAGGGGATACAATGAGCAGTTCTTC.

The CDR3 sequence is CASREGDNEKLFF. CDR3 DNA sequence: TGCGCCAGCAGGGAAGGGGATAATGAAAAACTGTTTTTT. J is TRBJ1-4 and V is TRBV5-1; a possible D gene is TRBD1 (5 bases). CDR3 size: 13 residues. The germline CDR1 and CDR2 sequences are SGHRS and YFSETQ. Trimming took off 5 bases at V and 4 bases at J, with 9 bases between the two ends. Together with reference TRBV5-1 and TRBJ1-4, the CDR3 gives the full variable domain: KAGVTQTPRYLIKTRGQQVTLSCSPISGHRSVSWYQQTPGQGLQFLFEYFSETQRNKGNFPGRFSGRQFSNSRSEMNVSTLELGDSALYLCASREGDNEKLFFGSGTQLSVL.

The rearrangement links TRBV3-1 to TRBJ2-5, with a tentative D call TRBD2 (6 bases). The DNA matches TRBJ2-1 better at its end, which makes the J call doubtful. The CDR3 spans 17 residues. Germline V CDR1 and CDR2: LGHDT, YNNKEL (reference sequence). The CDR3 region has the DNA TGTGCCAGCAGCCGGAGCGGGCAAACCACCCCGGTAGAGACCCAGTTCTTC. This encodes CASSRSGQTTPVETQFF.

There are many counts of this clonotype. This chain joins TRBV20-1 and TRBJ1-2, with a weak D call TRBD1 (6 bases). CDR3 length: 14 residues. Germline V gene lookup returns CDR1 DFQATT and CDR2 SNEGSKA (reference sequence). Trimming left V 4 bases short and J 4 bases short, with 16 bases between. CDR3 protein: CSATNREGGYGYTF. In nucleotides, the CDR3 is TGCAGTGCTACCAACAGGGAGGGAGGCTATGGCTACACCTTC.

This clonotype was found once. A much larger clone is a single base away; this may be a read error. The genes are TRBV15 and TRBJ1-2, with D perhaps matching TRBD1 (5 bases). From germline, CDR1 is LNHNV and CDR2 YYDKDF (reference sequence). This CDR3 comprises 13 residues. Trimming removed 1 base at V and 7 bases at J, with 10 bases between. CDR3 DNA sequence: TGTGCCACCAGCAGAGCTAGTAGGGGTGGCTACACCTTC. Its protein is CATSRASRGGYTF.

This clonotype appeared many times. The chain employs TRBV29-1 and TRBJ2-5; 8 bases are a match to TRBD2. The CDR3 is 13 residues long. Germline assignment: CDR1 SQVTM and CDR2 ANQGSEA. Trimming took 2 bases from V and 4 from J; bases not matched to a gene: 3. The CDR3 reads CSVELGLVETQYF. DNA for the CDR3: TGCAGCGTTGAACTGGGACTAGTAGAGACCCAGTACTTC. The whole variable domain, filled in from reference TRBV29-1 and TRBJ2-5, reads SAVISQKPSRDICQRGTSLTIQCQVDSQVTMMFWYRQQPGQSLTLIATANQGSEATYESGFVIDKFPISRPNLTFSTLTVSNMSPEDSSIYLCSVELGLVETQYFGPGTRLLVL.

This clonotype was seen a handful of times. The rearrangement joins TRBV6-6 to TRBJ1-5; D might be TRBD1 (5 bases). The CDR3 has 12 residues. V was pared by 6 bases and J by 5 bases, with 8 bases between. Germline V CDR1 and CDR2: MNHNY, SVGAGI (reference sequence). In nucleotides, the CDR3 is TGTGCCAGCAGCGCAGGGTATCAGCCCCAGCATTTT. This codes for CASSAGYQPQHF.

Concerning this clonotype itself: A clone one base away is much larger, so this may be a read error. The missing conserved phenylalanine or tryptophan at the end of this CDR3 makes a read error likely. The V and J genes are TRBV5-1 and TRBJ2-3; possibly TRBD1 or TRBD2 for D (5 bases each). The CDR3 has 14 residues. The germline CDR1 and CDR2 sequences are SGHRS and YFSETQ. V dropped 4 bases and J dropped 5 bases, with 14 bases sitting between them. CDR3 protein: CASSKRGAVDTQYL. The CDR3 DNA reads TGCGCCAGCAGCAAACGGGGCGCGGTAGATACGCAGTATTTG.

Regarding this clonotype: Possible read error: a much larger clone is one base away. The chain employs TRBV5-1 and TRBJ1-2; D might be TRBD1 (5 bases). Germline loops: CDR1 SGHRS, CDR2 YFSETQ. This CDR3 contains 13 residues. DNA of the CDR3: TGCGCCAGCAGTGTTGGGGGTCACTATGGCCACACCTTC. Translated: CASSVGGHYGHTF.

The CDR3 DNA sequence: TGCAGCGTTGAACCAGGTACAGAAGACCAAGAGACCCAGTACTTC. Amino acids: CSVEPGTEDQETQYF. V gene TRBV29-1 combines with J gene TRBJ2-5; D gene unclear. V shed 2 bases and J shed 0 bases, with 13 bases lying between them. This CDR3 is 15 amino acids long. Germline V gene sequence: CDR1 SQVTM, CDR2 ANQGSEA.

In its sample, this clonotype was seen many times. The rearrangement links TRBV27 to TRBJ1-4, with unresolved D. Per the germline V gene, CDR1 is MNHEY and CDR2 is SMNVEV (reference sequence). Trimming removed 2 bases from V and 5 bases from J, with 12 bases in between. This CDR3 region has 15 residues. Here the CDR3 reads CASSLGSPENEKLFF. CDR3 nucleotides: TGTGCCAGCAGTTTAGGGTCCCCAGAAAATGAAAAACTGTTTTTT.

This clonotype was observed at least ten times. This rearrangement joins TRBV4-3 to TRBJ2-3; D is unresolved. Trimming left V 0 bases short and J 0 bases short, with 10 bases between. The CDR3 runs 16 residues. CDR1 LGHNA and CDR2 YSLEER come from the germline V gene. The CDR3 loop is CASSQEARASTDTQYF. CDR3 bases: TGCGCCAGCAGCCAAGAGGCAAGGGCTAGCACAGATACGCAGTATTTT.

The chain links TRBV12-3 or TRBV12-4 to TRBJ2-1; D is ambiguous. The CDR3 totals 11 residues. Trimming left V 6 bases short and J 10 bases short, with 10 bases between. The CDR3 spells CASSALYEQFF. The CDR3 DNA follows: TGTGCCAGCAGCGCCTTGTACGAGCAGTTCTTC.